The 6 T cell receptor beta chains in this list originate from one sample, sequenced in a study of shared clonotypes between healthy human individuals. Method: immunoSEQ multiplex PCR; TCRdb's copy keeps in-frame clones and lacks some. This table has about 1 million clones, approximately 68% appearing once. The sample comprised memory CD4+ T cells sorted from blood. Subset reported: CD45RA-negative fraction. Receptors originate from a man aged 18 to 29 in good health.

Comments on this clone: At one end, the junction sequence differs from germline, possibly due to a read error. The V and J genes are TRBV15 and TRBJ1-2; 9 nucleotides match TRBD1. This CDR3 region has 15 residues. Per the germline V gene, CDR1 is LNHNV and CDR2 is YYDKDF (reference sequence). CDR3 sequence reads: CATSGRTGAFSGYTF. Written as DNA, the CDR3 is TGCGCCACCAGCGGTCGGACAGGGGCCTTCTCGGGCTACACCTTC.

The CDR3 sequence is CAWRSSGAFSGNTIYF. The CDR3 nucleotides are TGTGCCTGGAGATCCTCGGGTGCTTTCTCTGGAAACACCATATATTTT. This chain joins TRBV30 and TRBJ1-3; unclear D gene. This CDR3 region has 16 residues. From germline, CDR1 is GTSNPN and CDR2 SVGIG (reference sequence). V was cut by 3 bases and J by 0 bases, with 15 bases left in between.

With respect to this clone: This same CDR3 is encoded by further DNA sequences in the sample. This chain joins TRBV19 and TRBJ2-5, with a tentative D call TRBD1 (6 bases). CDR1 and CDR2 from the germline V gene are LNHDA and SQIVND (reference sequence). The V end lost 2 bases, the J end lost 5 bases, and 12 bases lay between the germline ends. The CDR3 has 14 amino acids. In DNA, the CDR3 is TGTGCCAGTAGTATACAGGGACAACGGGAGACCCAGTACTTC. It yields the protein CASSIQGQRETQYF. Full variable domain (outside the CDR3, taken from reference TRBV19 and TRBJ2-5): DGGITQSPKYLFRKEGQNVTLSCEQNLNHDAMYWYRQDPGQGLRLIYYSQIVNDFQKGDIAEGYSVSREKKESFPLTVTSAQKNPTAFYLCASSIQGQRETQYFGPGTRLLVL.

This clone occurred once. The chain recombines TRBV18 with TRBJ2-7; D is unclear. Germline V CDR1 and CDR2: KGHSH, LQKENI. The V end lost 2 bases, the J end lost 2 bases, and 7 bases lay between the germline ends. This CDR3 contains 13 residues. CDR3: CASSPGLTYEQYF. In nucleotides, the CDR3 is TGTGCCAGCTCACCAGGGCTTACCTACGAGCAGTACTTC.

The rearrangement uses TRBV10-3 and TRBJ2-3; 13 bases line up with TRBD2. CDR1 ENHRY and CDR2 SYGVKD come from the germline V gene. Trimming removed 10 bases from V and 2 bases from J; junction bases left unmatched: 6. The CDR3 loop spans 15 amino acids. The CDR3 nucleotides read TGTGCCACCGGGACTAGCGGGGCCACCACAGATACGCAGTATTTT. Translation gives CATGTSGATTDTQYF.

The chain combines TRBV28 with TRBJ1-2, with TRBD1 matching over 7 bases. J gave up 0 bases and V 5 bases, and 12 bases lay outside the gene matches. This CDR3 is built from 17 residues. The germline V gene encodes CDR1 MDHEN and CDR2 SYDVKM. The CDR3 bases are TGTGCCAGCAGTGTGGGGGACAGCGTAATATCTAACTATGGCTACACCTTC. Its translation: CASSVGDSVISNYGYTF.